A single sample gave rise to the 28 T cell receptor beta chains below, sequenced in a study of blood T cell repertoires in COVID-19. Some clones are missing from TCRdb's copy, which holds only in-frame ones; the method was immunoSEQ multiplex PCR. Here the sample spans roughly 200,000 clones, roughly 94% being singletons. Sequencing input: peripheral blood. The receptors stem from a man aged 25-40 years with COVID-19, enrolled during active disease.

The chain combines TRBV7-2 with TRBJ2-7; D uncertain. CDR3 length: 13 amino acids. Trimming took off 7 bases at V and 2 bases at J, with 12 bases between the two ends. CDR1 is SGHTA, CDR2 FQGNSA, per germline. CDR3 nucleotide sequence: TGTGCCAGCACCCCCCAAACTACCTACGAGCAGTACTTC. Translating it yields CASTPQTTYEQYF.

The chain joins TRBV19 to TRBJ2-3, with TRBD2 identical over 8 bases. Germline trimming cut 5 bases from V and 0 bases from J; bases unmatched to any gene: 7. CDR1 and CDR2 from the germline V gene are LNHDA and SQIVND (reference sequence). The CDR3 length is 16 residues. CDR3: CASSGLRGASTDTQYF. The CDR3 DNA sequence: TGTGCCAGTAGTGGCCTGCGGGGGGCTAGCACAGATACGCAGTATTTT.

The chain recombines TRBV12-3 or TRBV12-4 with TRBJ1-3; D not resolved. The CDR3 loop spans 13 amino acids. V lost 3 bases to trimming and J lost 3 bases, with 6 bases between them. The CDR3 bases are TGTGCCAGCAGTTTTGGGAGTGGAAACACCATATATTTT. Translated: CASSFGSGNTIYF.

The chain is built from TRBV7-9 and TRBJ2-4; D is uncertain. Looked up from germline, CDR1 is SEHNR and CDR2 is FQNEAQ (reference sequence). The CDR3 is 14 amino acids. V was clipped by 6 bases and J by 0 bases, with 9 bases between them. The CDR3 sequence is CASSYSLAKNIQYF. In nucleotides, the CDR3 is TGTGCCAGCAGTTACAGTTTAGCCAAAAACATTCAGTACTTC.

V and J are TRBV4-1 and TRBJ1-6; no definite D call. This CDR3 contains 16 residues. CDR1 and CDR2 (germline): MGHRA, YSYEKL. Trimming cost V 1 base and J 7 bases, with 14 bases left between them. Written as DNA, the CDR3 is TGCGCCAGCAGCCAAGTTACGAACAGAAGAAATTCACCCCTCCACTTT. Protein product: CASSQVTNRRNSPLHF.

For the CDR3, the DNA is TGTGCCAGCTCACCCGACAGGGACCGCAATCAGCCCCAGCATTTT. As protein: CASSPDRDRNQPQHF. This chain joins TRBV18 and TRBJ1-5, with TRBD1 identical over 7 bases. The CDR3 length is 15 residues. The ends lost 3 bases at V and 2 bases at J; junction bases unmatched: 4. Germline lookup yields CDR1 KGHSH and CDR2 LQKENI.

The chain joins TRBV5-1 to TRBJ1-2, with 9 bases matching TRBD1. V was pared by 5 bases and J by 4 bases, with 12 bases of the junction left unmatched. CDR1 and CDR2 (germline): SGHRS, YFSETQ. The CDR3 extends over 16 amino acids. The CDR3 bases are TGCGCCAGCAGGGGGGACAGGGCCGCTCCGGGCTATGGCTACACCTTC. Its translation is CASRGDRAAPGYGYTF.

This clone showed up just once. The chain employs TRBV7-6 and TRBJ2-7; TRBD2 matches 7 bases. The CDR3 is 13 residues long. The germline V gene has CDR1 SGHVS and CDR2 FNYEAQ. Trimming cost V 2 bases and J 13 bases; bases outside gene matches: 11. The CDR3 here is CASSLLLAGDHYF. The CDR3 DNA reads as TGTGCCAGCAGCTTACTCCTGGCGGGGGATCATTACTTC.

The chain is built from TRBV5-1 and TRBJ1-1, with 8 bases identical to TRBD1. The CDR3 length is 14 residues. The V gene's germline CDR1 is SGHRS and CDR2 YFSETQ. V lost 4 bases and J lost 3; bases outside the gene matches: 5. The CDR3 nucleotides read TGCGCCAGCAGCGTCGACAGGGGTGACACTGAAGCTTTCTTT. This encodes CASSVDRGDTEAFF.

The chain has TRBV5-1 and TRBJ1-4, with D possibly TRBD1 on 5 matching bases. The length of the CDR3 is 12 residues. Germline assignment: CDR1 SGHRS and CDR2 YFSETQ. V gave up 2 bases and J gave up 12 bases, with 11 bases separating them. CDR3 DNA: TGCGCCAGCAGCTTCGCGGGGGACGAACTGTTTTTT. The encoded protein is CASSFAGDELFF.

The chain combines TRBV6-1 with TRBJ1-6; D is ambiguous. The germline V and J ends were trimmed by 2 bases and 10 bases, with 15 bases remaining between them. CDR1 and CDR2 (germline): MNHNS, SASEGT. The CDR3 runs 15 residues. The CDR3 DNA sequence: TGTGCCAGCAGTGAAAATGGTGTAGTAGTATCACCCCTCCACTTT. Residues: CASSENGVVVSPLHF.

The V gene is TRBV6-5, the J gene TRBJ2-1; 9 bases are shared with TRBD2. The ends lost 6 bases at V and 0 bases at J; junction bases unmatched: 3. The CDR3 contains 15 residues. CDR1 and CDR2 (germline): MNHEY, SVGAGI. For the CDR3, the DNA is TGTGCCAGCAGGGCGGGGGGGACCTCCTACAATGAGCAGTTCTTC. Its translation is CASRAGGTSYNEQFF.

The CDR3 sequence is CASSYTVDYGEKLFF. CDR3 nucleotide sequence: TGTGCCAGCAGTTACACGGTGGACTACGGTGAAAAACTGTTTTTT. The chain employs TRBV6-5 and TRBJ1-4; D remains unclear. V was clipped by 2 bases and J by 7 bases, with 14 bases between them. CDR1 and CDR2 from the germline V gene are MNHEY and SVGAGI. This CDR3 region has 15 residues.

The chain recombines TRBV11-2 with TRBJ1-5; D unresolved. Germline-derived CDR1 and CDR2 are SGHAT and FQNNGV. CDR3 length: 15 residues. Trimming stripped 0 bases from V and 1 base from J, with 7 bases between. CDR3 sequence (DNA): TGTGCCAGCAGCTTAGATCTAACCAGCAATCAGCCCCAGCATTTT. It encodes CASSLDLTSNQPQHF.

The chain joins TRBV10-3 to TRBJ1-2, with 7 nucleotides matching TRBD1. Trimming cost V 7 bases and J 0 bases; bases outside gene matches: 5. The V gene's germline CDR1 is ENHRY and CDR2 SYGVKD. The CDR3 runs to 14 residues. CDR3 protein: CAINGQGANYGYTF. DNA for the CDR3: TGTGCCATCAACGGGCAGGGGGCTAACTATGGCTACACCTTC.

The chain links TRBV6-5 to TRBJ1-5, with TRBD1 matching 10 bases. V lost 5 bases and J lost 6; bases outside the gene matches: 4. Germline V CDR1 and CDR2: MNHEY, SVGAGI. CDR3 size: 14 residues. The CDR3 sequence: CASSMDRGGQPQHF. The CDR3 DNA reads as TGTGCCAGCAGTATGGACAGGGGGGGTCAGCCCCAGCATTTT.

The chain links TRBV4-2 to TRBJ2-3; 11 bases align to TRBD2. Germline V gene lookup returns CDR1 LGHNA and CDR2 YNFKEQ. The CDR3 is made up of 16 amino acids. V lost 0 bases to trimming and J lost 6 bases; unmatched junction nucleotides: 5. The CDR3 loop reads CASSQEGSGGADTQYF. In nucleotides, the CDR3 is TGTGCCAGCAGCCAAGAGGGTAGCGGGGGGGCGGATACGCAGTATTTT.

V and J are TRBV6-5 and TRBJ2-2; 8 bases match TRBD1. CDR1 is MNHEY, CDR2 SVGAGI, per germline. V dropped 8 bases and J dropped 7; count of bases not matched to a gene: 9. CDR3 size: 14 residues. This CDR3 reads CASGYRGENGELFF. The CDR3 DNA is TGTGCCAGCGGATACAGGGGGGAGAACGGGGAGCTGTTTTTT.

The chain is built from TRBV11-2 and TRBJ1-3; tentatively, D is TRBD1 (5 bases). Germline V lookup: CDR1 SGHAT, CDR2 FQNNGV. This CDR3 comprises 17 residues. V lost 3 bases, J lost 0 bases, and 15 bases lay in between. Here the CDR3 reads CASSLGGFYSSGNTIYF. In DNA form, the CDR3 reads TGTGCCAGCAGCTTGGGGGGGTTCTATTCCTCTGGAAACACCATATATTTT. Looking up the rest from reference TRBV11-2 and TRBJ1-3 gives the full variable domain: EAGVAQSPRYKIIEKRQSVAFWCNPISGHATLYWYQQILGQGPKLLIQFQNNGVVDDSQLPKDRFSAERLKGVDSTLKIQPAKLEDSAVYLCASSLGGFYSSGNTIYFGEGSWLTVV.

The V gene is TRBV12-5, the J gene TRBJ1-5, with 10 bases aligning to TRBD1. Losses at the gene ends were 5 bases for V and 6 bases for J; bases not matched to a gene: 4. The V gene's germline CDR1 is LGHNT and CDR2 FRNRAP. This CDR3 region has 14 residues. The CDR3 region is CASGPGQGVQPQHF. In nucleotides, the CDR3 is TGTGCTAGTGGTCCAGGACAGGGGGTTCAGCCCCAGCATTTT.

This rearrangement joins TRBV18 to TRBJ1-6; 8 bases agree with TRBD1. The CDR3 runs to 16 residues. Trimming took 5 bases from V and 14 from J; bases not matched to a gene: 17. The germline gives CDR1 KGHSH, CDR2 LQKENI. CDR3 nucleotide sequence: TGTGCCAGCTCAGCCTCCGGACAGGGAGGAAGTCTAGCCCTCCACTTT. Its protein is CASSASGQGGSLALHF.

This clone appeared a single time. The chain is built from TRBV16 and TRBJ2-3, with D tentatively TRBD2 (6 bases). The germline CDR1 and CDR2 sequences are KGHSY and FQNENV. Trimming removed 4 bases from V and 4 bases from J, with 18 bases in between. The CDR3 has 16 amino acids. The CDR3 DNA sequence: TGTGCCAGCAGCCGAAATCCCCCGGGGGAAGCAGATACGCAGTATTTT. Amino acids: CASSRNPPGEADTQYF.

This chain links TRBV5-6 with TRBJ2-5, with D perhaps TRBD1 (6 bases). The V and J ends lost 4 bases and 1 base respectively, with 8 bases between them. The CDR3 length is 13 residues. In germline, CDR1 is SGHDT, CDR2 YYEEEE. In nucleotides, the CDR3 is TGTGCCAGCAGCCACAGGGTCCAAGAGACCCAGTACTTC. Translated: CASSHRVQETQYF.

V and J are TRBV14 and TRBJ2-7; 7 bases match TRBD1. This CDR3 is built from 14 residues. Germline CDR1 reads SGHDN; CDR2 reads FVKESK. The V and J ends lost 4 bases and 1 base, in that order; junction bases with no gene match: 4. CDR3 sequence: CASSPQGKSYEQYF. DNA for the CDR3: TGTGCCAGCAGCCCACAGGGGAAATCCTACGAGCAGTACTTC.

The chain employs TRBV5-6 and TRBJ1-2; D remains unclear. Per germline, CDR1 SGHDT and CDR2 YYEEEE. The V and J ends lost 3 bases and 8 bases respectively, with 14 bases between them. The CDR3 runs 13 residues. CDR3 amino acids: CASSSDHRGGYTF. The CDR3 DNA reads TGTGCCAGCAGCTCGGACCACCGAGGGGGCTACACCTTC. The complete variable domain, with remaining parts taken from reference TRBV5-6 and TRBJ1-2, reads DAGVTQSPTHLIKTRGQQVTLRCSPKSGHDTVSWYQQALGQGPQFIFQYYEEEERQRGNFPDRFSGHQFPNYSSELNVNALLLGDSALYLCASSSDHRGGYTFGSGTRLTVV.

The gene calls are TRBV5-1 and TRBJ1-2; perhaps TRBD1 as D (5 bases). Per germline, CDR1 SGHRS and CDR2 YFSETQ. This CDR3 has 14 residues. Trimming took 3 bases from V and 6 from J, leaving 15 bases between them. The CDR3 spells CASSSVGEEDGYTF. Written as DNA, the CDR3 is TGCGCCAGCAGCTCGGTGGGGGAGGAGGATGGCTACACCTTC.

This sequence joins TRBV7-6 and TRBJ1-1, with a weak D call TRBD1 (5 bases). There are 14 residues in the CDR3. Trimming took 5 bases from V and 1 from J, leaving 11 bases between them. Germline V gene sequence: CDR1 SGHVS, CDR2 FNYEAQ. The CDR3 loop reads CASSPNDRNTEAFF. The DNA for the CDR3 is TGTGCCAGCAGCCCAAACGACAGGAACACTGAAGCTTTCTTT.

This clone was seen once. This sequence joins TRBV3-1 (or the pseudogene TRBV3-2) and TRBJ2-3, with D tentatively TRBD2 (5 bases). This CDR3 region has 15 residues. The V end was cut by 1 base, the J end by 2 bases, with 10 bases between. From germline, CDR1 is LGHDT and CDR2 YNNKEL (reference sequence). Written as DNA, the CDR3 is TGTGCCAGCAGCCAAGGTGGTGACTACACAGATACGCAGTATTTT. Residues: CASSQGGDYTDTQYF.